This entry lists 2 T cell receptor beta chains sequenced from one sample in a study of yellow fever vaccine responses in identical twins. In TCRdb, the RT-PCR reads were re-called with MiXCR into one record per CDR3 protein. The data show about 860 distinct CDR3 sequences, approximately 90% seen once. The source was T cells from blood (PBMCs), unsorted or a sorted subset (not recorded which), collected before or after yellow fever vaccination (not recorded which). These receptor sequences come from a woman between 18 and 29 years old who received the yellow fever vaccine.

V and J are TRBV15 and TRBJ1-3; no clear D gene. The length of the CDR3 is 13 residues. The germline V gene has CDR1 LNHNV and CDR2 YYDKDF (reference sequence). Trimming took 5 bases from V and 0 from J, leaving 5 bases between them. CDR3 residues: CATSEGSGNTIYF. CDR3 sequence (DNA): TGTGCCACCAGCGAGGGCTCTGGAAACACCATATATTTT.

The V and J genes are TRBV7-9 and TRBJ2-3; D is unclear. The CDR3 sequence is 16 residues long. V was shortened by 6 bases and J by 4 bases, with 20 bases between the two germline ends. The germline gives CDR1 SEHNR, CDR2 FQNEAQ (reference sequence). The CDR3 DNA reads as TGTGCCAGCAGTCAAGGGTCGACGGACGGGTCAGATACGCAGTATTTT. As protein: CASSQGSTDGSDTQYF. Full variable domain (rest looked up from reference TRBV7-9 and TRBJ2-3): DTGVSQNPRHKITKRGQNVTFRCDPISEHNRLYWYRQTLGQGPEFLTYFQNEAQLEKSRLLSDRFSAERPKGSFSTLEIQRTEQGDSAMYLCASSQGSTDGSDTQYFGPGTRLTVL.